This T cell receptor beta chain was retrieved from a study of beta chain features in type 1 diabetes. The study reverse transcribed the entire isolated RNA, so it sequenced expressed TCRB transcripts. The repertoire was sequenced with immunoSEQ multiplex PCR; TCRdb's copy has only in-frame clones and lacks some. The sample records roughly 400,000 clones, around 10% being singletons. Findings and caveats of the study: A moderate, significant TCRB CDR3 shortening appeared in type 1 diabetes across four CD4+ subsets.

Comment on this clone: What it binds is not known.

What was sequenced was central memory CD4+ T cells from blood. This TCR came from a man aged 25-45 years with type 1 diabetes.

The CDR3 protein is CASSSAEGLAGADTQYF. CDR3 DNA sequence: TGTGCCAGCAGTTCCGCCGAGGGACTAGCGGGAGCAGATACGCAGTATTTT. The chain employs TRBV27 and TRBJ2-3; 14 nucleotides agree with TRBD2. J lost 4 bases, V lost 4 bases, and 7 bases had no gene match. The CDR3 has 17 residues. From germline, CDR1 is MNHEY and CDR2 SMNVEV (reference sequence).